This T cell receptor (beta chain) emerged from a study of identical twins. Study-level points and caveats: The study drew conclusions from cross-sectional statistical analysis, not from following the same donors. Modelling approaches yielded underestimates of out-of-frame TCR alpha sharing between monozygotic twins.

Carrying unique molecular identifiers, the cDNA also gained a universal primer site through template switching. TCRdb recomputed calls from the 5' RACE reads with MiXCR, one row per CDR3 protein. The sample lists around 1.7 million distinct CDR3 sequences; less than 35% were seen once. In this sample, this clonotype turned up a few times. No antigen is known for it. The CDR3 contains 15 residues. Germline lookup yields CDR1 SGHTA and CDR2 FQGNSA. Trimming removed 1 base from V and 3 bases from J, with 13 bases in between. The chain has TRBV7-2 and TRBJ2-7, with D maybe TRBD1 (6 bases). The sequence came from a newborn girl in good health. The sample comprised cord blood. The CDR3 region has the DNA TGTGCCAGCAGCTTAGTCTCTGGGGGCCACTACGAGCAGTACTTC. This encodes CASSLVSGGHYEQYF.